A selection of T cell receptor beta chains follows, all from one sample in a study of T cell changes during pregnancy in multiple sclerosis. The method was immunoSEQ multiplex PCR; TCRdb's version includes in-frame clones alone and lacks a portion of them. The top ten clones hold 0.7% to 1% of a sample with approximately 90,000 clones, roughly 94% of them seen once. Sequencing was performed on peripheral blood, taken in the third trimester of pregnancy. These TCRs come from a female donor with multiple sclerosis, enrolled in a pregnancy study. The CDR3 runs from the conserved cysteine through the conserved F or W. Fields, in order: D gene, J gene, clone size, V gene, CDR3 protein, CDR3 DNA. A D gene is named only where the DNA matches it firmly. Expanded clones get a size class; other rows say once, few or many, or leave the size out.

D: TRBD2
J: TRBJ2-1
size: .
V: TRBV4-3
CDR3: CASSLAGVGGSEQFF
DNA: TGCGCCAGCAGCCTAGCGGGAGTGGGGGGTTCTGAGCAGTTCTTC

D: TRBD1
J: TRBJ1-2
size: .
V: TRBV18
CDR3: CASSPETGANYGYTF
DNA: TGTGCCAGCTCACCCGAGACAGGGGCTAACTATGGCTACACCTTC

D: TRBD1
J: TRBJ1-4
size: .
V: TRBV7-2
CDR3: CASSRNRGPNEKLFF
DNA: TGTGCCAGCAGCCGAAACAGGGGGCCAAATGAAAAACTGTTTTTT

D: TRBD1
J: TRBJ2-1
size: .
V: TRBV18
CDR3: CASSPKETGYTEQFF
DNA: TGTGCCAGCTCACCTAAAGAGACAGGGTACACTGAGCAGTTCTTC

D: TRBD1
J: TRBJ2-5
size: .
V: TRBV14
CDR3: CASSQLTGGETQYF
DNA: TGTGCCAGCAGCCAGCTGACAGGGGGAGAGACCCAGTACTTC

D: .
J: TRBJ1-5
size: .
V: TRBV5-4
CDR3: CASSFGSQPQHF
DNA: TGTGCCAGCAGCTTCGGGAGTCAGCCCCAGCATTTT

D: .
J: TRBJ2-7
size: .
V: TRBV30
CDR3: CAWRDWRYEQYF
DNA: TGTGCCTGGCGGGACTGGAGATACGAGCAGTACTTC

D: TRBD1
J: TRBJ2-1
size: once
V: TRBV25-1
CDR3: CASSTGGDEAGRINEQFF
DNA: TGTGCCAGCAGTACAGGGGGTGACGAAGCGGGCCGTATCAATGAGCAGTTCTTC

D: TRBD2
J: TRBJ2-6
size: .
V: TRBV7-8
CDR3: CASSPGGAGLLTGANVLTF
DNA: TGTGCCAGCAGCCCCGGGGGGGCAGGCCTTCTCACTGGGGCCAACGTCCTGACTTTC

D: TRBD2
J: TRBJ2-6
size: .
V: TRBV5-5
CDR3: CASFLRSISGGSGANVLTF
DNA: TGTGCCAGCTTCTTACGGAGCATTAGCGGGGGATCTGGGGCCAACGTCCTGACTTTC

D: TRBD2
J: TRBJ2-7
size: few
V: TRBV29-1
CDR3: CSVEDRPGGGSSYEQYF
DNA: TGCAGCGTTGAAGATCGACCCGGCGGCGGGAGCTCCTACGAGCAGTACTTC

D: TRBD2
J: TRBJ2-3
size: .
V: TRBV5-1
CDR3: CASSLPSGRSDTQYF
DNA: TGCGCCAGCAGCTTGCCTAGCGGGAGATCGGATACGCAGTATTTT

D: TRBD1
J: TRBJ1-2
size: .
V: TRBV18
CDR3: CASTPGTGSANYGYTF
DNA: TGTGCCAGCACACCCGGGACAGGGTCTGCTAACTATGGCTACACCTTC

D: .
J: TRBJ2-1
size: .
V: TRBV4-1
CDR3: CASSQGYANSRNEQFF
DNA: TGCGCCAGCAGCCAAGGATACGCGAATTCACGCAATGAGCAGTTCTTC

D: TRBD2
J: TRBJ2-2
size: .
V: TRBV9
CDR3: CASSERRLAGNTGELFF
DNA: TGTGCCAGCAGCGAAAGAAGACTAGCGGGGAACACCGGGGAGCTGTTTTTT

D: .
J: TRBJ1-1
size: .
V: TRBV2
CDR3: CASQWTEAFF
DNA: TGTGCCAGCCAGTGGACTGAAGCTTTCTTT

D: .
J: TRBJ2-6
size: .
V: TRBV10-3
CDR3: CAISDSGSGANVLTF
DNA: TGTGCCATCAGTGATTCCGGGTCTGGGGCCAACGTCCTGACTTTC

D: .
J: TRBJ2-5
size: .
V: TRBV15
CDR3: CATSREGGQPQETQYF
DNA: TGTGCCACCAGCAGAGAGGGGGGACAGCCCCAAGAGACCCAGTACTTC

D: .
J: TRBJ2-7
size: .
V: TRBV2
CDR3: CASRADGSEQYF
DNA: TGTGCCAGCAGGGCGGATGGAAGCGAGCAGTACTTC

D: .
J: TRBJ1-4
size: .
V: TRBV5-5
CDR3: CASSPGLVNEKLFF
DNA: TGTGCCAGCAGCCCGGGGTTAGTTAATGAAAAACTGTTTTTT

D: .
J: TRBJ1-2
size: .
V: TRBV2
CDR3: CASSEGRNYGYTF
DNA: TGTGCCAGCAGTGAAGGCAGGAACTATGGCTACACCTTC

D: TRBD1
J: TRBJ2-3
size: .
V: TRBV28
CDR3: CASSSDRVFDTQYF
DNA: TGTGCCAGCAGTTCGGACAGGGTATTTGATACGCAGTATTTT